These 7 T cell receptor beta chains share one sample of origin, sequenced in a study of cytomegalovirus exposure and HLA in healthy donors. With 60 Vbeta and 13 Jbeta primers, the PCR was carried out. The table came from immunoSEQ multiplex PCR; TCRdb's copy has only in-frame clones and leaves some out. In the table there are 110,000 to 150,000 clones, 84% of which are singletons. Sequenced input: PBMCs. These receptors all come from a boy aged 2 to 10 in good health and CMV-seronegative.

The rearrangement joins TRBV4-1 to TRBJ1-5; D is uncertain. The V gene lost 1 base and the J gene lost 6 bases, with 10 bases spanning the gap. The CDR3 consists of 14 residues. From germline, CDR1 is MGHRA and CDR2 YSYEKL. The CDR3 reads CASSQGGFGQPQHF. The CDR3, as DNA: TGCGCCAGCAGCCAAGGAGGGTTCGGTCAGCCCCAGCATTTT.

CDR3 region: CASSLGSSGNTIYF. The CDR3 coding sequence is TGTGCCAGCAGCTTAGGGAGCTCTGGAAACACCATATATTTT. The chain employs TRBV7-2 and TRBJ1-3; D gene uncertain. Germline CDR1 is SGHTA and CDR2 is FQGNSA. The CDR3 is 14 amino acids. The V end was cut by 1 base, the J end by 0 bases, with 4 bases between.

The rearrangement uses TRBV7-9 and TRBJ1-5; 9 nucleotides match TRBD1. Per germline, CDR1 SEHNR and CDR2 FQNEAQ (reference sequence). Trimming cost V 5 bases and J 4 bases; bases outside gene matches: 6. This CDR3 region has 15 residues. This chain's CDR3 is CASSGDRETNQPQHF. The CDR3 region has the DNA TGTGCCAGCAGCGGGGACAGGGAGACTAATCAGCCCCAGCATTTT.

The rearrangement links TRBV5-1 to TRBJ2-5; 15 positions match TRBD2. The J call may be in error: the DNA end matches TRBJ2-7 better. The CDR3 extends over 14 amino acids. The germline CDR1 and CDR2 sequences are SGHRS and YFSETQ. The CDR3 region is CASQGTSGGYEQYF. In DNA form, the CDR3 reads TGCGCCAGCCAGGGGACTAGCGGGGGGTACGAGCAGTACTTC.

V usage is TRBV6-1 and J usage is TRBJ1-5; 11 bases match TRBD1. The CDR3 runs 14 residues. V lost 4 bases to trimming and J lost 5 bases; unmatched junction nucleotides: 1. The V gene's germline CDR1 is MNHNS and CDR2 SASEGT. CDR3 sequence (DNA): TGTGCCAGCAGTGGGACAGGGGGCCATCAGCCCCAGCATTTT. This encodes CASSGTGGHQPQHF.

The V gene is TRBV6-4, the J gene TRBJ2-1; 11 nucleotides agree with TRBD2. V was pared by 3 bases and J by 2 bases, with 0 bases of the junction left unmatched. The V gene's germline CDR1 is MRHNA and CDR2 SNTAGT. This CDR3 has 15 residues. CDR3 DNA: TGTGCCAGCAGTGATAGCGGGGGGGCCTACAATGAGCAGTTCTTC. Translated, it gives CASSDSGGAYNEQFF.

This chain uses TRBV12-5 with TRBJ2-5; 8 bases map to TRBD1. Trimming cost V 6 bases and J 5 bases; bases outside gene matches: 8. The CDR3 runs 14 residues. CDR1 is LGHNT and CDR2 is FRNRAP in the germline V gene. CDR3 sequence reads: CASGIDRGRETQYF. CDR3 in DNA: TGTGCTAGTGGGATAGACAGGGGAAGGGAGACCCAGTACTTC.